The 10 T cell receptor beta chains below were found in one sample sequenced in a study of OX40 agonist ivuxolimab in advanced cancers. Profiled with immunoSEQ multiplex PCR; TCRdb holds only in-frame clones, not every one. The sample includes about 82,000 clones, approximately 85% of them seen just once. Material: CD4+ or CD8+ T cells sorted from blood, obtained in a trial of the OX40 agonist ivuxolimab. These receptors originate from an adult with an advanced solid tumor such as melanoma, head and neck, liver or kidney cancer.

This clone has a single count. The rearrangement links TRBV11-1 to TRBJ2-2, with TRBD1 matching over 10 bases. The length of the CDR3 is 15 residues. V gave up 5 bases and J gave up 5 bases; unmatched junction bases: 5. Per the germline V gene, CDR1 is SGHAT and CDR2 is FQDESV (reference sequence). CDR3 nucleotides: TGTGCCAGCAGCCAGGGACAGGGGCGTACCGGGGAGCTGTTTTTT. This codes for CASSQGQGRTGELFF.

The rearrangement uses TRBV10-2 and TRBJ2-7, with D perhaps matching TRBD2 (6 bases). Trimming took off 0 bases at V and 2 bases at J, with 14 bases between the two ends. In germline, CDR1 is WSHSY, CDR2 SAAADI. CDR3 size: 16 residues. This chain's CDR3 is CASSESLIAAPYEQYF. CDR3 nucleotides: TGCGCCAGCAGTGAGTCGTTAATAGCGGCCCCCTACGAGCAGTACTTC.

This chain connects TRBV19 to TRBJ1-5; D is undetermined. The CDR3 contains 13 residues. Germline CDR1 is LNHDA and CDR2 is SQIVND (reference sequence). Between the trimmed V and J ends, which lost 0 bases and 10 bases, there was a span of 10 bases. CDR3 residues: CASSIDPAGPQHF. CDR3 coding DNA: TGTGCCAGTAGTATAGATCCGGCAGGCCCCCAGCATTTT. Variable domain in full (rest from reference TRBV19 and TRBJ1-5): DGGITQSPKYLFRKEGQNVTLSCEQNLNHDAMYWYRQDPGQGLRLIYYSQIVNDFQKGDIAEGYSVSREKKESFPLTVTSAQKNPTAFYLCASSIDPAGPQHFGDGTRLSIL.

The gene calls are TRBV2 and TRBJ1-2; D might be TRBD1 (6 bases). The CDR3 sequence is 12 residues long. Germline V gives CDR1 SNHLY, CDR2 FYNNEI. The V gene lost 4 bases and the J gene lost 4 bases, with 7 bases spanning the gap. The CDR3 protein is CASSGQVYGYTF. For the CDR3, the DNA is TGTGCCAGCAGTGGACAGGTCTATGGCTACACCTTC. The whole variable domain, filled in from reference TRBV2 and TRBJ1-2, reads EPEVTQTPSHQVTQMGQEVILRCVPISNHLYFYWYRQILGQKVEFLVSFYNNEISEKSEIFDDQFSVERPDGSNFTLKIRSTKLEDSAMYFCASSGQVYGYTFGSGTRLTVV.

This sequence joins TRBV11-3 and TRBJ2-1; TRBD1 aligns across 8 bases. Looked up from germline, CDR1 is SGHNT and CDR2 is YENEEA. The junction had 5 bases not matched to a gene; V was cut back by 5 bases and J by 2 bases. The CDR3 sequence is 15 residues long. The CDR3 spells CASSPGTGAYNEQFF. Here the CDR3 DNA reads TGTGCCAGCAGCCCCGGGACAGGAGCCTACAATGAGCAGTTCTTC.

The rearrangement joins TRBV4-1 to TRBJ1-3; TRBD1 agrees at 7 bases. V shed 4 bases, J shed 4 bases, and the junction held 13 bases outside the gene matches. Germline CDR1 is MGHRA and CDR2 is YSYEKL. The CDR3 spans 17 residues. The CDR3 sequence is CASSRGPDRERGNTIYF. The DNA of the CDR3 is TGCGCCAGCAGCCGCGGCCCTGACAGGGAGAGGGGAAACACCATATATTTT.

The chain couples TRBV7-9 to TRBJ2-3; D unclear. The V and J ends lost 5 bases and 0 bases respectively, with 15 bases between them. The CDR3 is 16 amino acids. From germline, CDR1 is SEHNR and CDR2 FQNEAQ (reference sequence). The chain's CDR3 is CASSLTGYASTDTQYF. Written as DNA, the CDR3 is TGTGCCAGCAGCCTTACGGGCTATGCTAGCACAGATACGCAGTATTTT.

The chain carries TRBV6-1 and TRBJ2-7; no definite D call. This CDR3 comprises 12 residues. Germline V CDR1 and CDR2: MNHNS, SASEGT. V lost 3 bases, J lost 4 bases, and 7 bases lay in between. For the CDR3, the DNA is TGTGCCAGCAGTGATAGGGTTTACGAGCAGTACTTC. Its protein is CASSDRVYEQYF.

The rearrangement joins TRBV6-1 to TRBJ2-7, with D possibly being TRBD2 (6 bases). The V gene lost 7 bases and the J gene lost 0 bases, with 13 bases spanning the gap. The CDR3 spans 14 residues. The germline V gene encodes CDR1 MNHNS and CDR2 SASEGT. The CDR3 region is CASIFGGSSYEQYF. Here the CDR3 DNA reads TGTGCCAGCATTTTCGGGGGTAGCTCCTACGAGCAGTACTTC.

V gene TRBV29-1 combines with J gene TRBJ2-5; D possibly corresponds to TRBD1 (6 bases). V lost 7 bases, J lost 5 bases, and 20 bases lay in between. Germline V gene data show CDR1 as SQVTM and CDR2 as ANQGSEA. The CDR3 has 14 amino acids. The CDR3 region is CSATLGARQETQYF. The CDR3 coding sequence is TGCAGCGCTACCCTGGGGGCACGGCAGGAGACCCAGTACTTC.